Detailed here is one TCR beta chain. This record belongs to a study of blood T cell repertoires in COVID-19. Background on the study: COVID-19 samples from acute and convalescent phases originated in the United States, Italy and Spain. T cells, B-cell-depleted T cells, or PBMCs supplied cDNA or gDNA.

The CDR3 spans 16 residues. CDR1 is SGHAT and CDR2 is FQDESV in the germline V gene (reference sequence). Trimming cost V 6 bases and J 5 bases, with 22 bases left between them. Study processing details: Reference gene primers were amplified, and this amplification served to estimate nucleated cell counts. Measured with immunoSEQ multiplex PCR; TCRdb has only the in-frame clones, and not every one. That table supplies the V and J calls and clone size; D and trimming were determined from the DNA. Found here are 150,000 to 200,000 clones, 81% of them singletons; the top ten hold 9.5% to 12%. This TCR derives from a man aged 55 to 70 with active or convalescent COVID-19. Sequenced sample: peripheral blood. V usage is TRBV11-1 and J usage is TRBJ2-5; D is possibly TRBD2 (5 bases). The CDR3 region has the DNA TGTGCCAGCAGTGGGTCGCGGGTCCCAAGGTCGGAGACCCAGTACTTC. Protein product: CASSGSRVPRSETQYF. Full variable domain (missing parts from reference TRBV11-1 and TRBJ2-5): EAEVAQSPRYKITEKSQAVAFWCDPISGHATLYWYRQILGQGPELLVQFQDESVVDDSQLPKDRFSAERLKGVDSTLKIQPAELGDSAMYLCASSGSRVPRSETQYFGPGTRLLVL.